The 32 T cell receptor beta chains listed next were all sequenced from one sample in a study of T cell responses to AZD1222 COVID-19 vaccine. Some clones are missing from TCRdb's copy, which holds only in-frame ones; the method was immunoSEQ multiplex PCR. The sample has tens of thousands of clones; around nine tenths are singletons. Material: peripheral blood, obtained 28 days after the second AZD1222 dose. The receptors come from an adult who received the AZD1222 COVID-19 vaccine.

The V call is TRBV18, the J call TRBJ2-6; TRBD1 matches at 8 bases. V lost 1 base, J lost 0 bases, and 5 bases stayed unmatched. The CDR3 spans 18 residues. Per the germline V gene, CDR1 is KGHSH and CDR2 is LQKENI. The CDR3 nucleotides are TGTGCCAGCTCACCACTGGCAGGGGGCTTCTCTGGGGCCAACGTCCTGACTTTC. It is translated as CASSPLAGGFSGANVLTF.

The chain is built from TRBV5-1 and TRBJ2-1, with D perhaps TRBD1 (6 bases). V was cut by 9 bases and J by 5 bases, with 18 bases left in between. The CDR3 is 14 amino acids. From germline, CDR1 is SGHRS and CDR2 YFSETQ. In DNA form, the CDR3 reads TGCGCCACAAGTTCAGGGGATATCAACAATGAGCAGTTCTTC. Its translation: CATSSGDINNEQFF.

The rearrangement uses TRBV3-1 (or the pseudogene TRBV3-2) and TRBJ2-2; tentatively, D is TRBD2 (5 bases). From germline, CDR1 is LGHDT and CDR2 YNNKEL (reference sequence). The CDR3 contains 14 residues. Trimming took 4 bases from V and 6 from J, leaving 12 bases between them. For the CDR3, the DNA is TGTGCCAGCAGCCTTACTAGTGGGCCCGGGGAGCTGTTTTTT. This translates into CASSLTSGPGELFF.

The CDR3 reads CASSLYKDEKLFF. The CDR3 DNA follows: TGTGCCAGCAGTTTATACAAAGATGAAAAACTGTTTTTT. The chain uses TRBV28 and TRBJ1-4; D is unresolved. Germline V gene sequence: CDR1 MDHEN, CDR2 SYDVKM. The CDR3 contains 13 residues. V was shortened by 1 base and J by 6 bases, with 6 bases between the two germline ends. Based on the CDR3 plus reference TRBV28 and TRBJ1-4, the full variable domain is DVKVTQSSRYLVKRTGEKVFLECVQDMDHENMFWYRQDPGLGLRLIYFSYDVKMKEKGDIPEGYSVSREKKERFSLILESASTNQTSMYLCASSLYKDEKLFFGSGTQLSVL.

The chain couples TRBV5-1 to TRBJ2-1; the D gene is possibly TRBD2 (6 bases). The CDR3 contains 15 residues. Looked up from germline, CDR1 is SGHRS and CDR2 is YFSETQ. The germline V and J ends were trimmed by 3 bases and 6 bases, with 16 bases remaining between them. CDR3 sequence (DNA): TGCGCCAGCAGCTGGACGGGGGAGTCGAGCAATGAGCAGTTCTTC. Translating gives CASSWTGESSNEQFF.

This chain joins TRBV15 and TRBJ2-1, with D perhaps TRBD1 (5 bases). Germline assignment: CDR1 LNHNV and CDR2 YYDKDF (reference sequence). CDR3 length: 19 amino acids. V was clipped by 0 bases and J by 0 bases, with 18 bases between them. The CDR3 DNA follows: TGTGCCACCAGCAGAGATCTGATACAGGTAGGGGACTCCTACAATGAGCAGTTCTTC. It specifies CATSRDLIQVGDSYNEQFF.

In this sample, this clone turned up once. The chain joins TRBV15 to TRBJ1-1; the D gene is possibly TRBD1 (5 bases). The CDR3 loop spans 16 amino acids. Per the germline V gene, CDR1 is LNHNV and CDR2 is YYDKDF (reference sequence). Trimming pared 0 bases from V and 1 base from J, leaving 12 bases between. CDR3 loop: CATSRDNAGTNTEAFF. The CDR3 region has the DNA TGTGCCACCAGCAGAGATAATGCAGGGACGAACACTGAAGCTTTCTTT.

The genes are TRBV9 and TRBJ2-5; D possibly corresponds to TRBD1 (5 bases). CDR1 is SGDLS, CDR2 YYNGEE, per germline. V was cut by 4 bases and J by 4 bases, with 20 bases left in between. The CDR3 is made up of 16 amino acids. The CDR3 region has the DNA TGTGCCAGCAGCCCCTATGTGTCAGGGTCGGGAGAGACCCAGTACTTC. Protein: CASSPYVSGSGETQYF.

The V call is TRBV15, the J call TRBJ2-7, with TRBD1 matching 8 bases. Germline assignment: CDR1 LNHNV and CDR2 YYDKDF (reference sequence). J gave up 4 bases and V 4 bases, and 9 bases lay outside the gene matches. The CDR3 totals 15 residues. CDR3 region: CATSILPGQAYEQYF. CDR3 bases: TGTGCCACCAGCATCCTCCCGGGACAGGCTTACGAGCAGTACTTC.

CDR3 protein: CASSHQGSSNTEAFF. DNA for the CDR3: TGTGCCAGCAGCCACCAGGGATCCTCGAACACTGAAGCTTTCTTT. This rearrangement joins TRBV3-1 (or the pseudogene TRBV3-2) to TRBJ1-1; D may be TRBD1 (5 bases). Trimming stripped 3 bases from V and 1 base from J, with 12 bases between. The CDR3 is made up of 15 amino acids. Germline V gives CDR1 LGHDT, CDR2 YNNKEL (reference sequence).

This chain links TRBV28 with TRBJ2-7, with D perhaps being TRBD1 or TRBD2 (6 bases each). V dropped 5 bases and J dropped 3 bases, with 14 bases sitting between them. In germline, CDR1 is MDHEN, CDR2 SYDVKM. The CDR3 totals 14 residues. For the CDR3, the DNA is TGTGCCAGCAGTCCGTGGGGGGCCTACTACGAGCAGTACTTC. Its translation: CASSPWGAYYEQYF.

The chain joins TRBV4-2 to TRBJ1-4, with D unclear. The length of the CDR3 is 12 residues. V lost 1 base and J 13 bases, leaving 10 bases between the germline ends. CDR1 and CDR2 from the germline V gene are LGHNA and YNFKEQ. CDR3 nucleotides: TGTGCCAGCAGCCAAGGGACCGGCGGACTGTTTTTT. This codes for CASSQGTGGLFF.

The chain carries TRBV6-1 and TRBJ2-7; no reliable D call. Trimming left V 1 base short and J 2 bases short, with 9 bases between. Germline CDR1 is MNHNS and CDR2 is SASEGT. The CDR3 consists of 14 residues. The CDR3 sequence: CASSEGLLAYEQYF. The DNA of the CDR3 is TGTGCCAGCAGTGAAGGGTTATTGGCCTACGAGCAGTACTTC.

The chain employs TRBV29-1 and TRBJ1-6; D gene uncertain. Germline lookup yields CDR1 SQVTM and CDR2 ANQGSEA. The CDR3 contains 13 residues. V lost 5 bases to trimming and J lost 0 bases, with 5 bases between them. The CDR3 nucleotides read TGCAGCGTTAGCAGCTCCTATAATTCACCCCTCCACTTT. Protein product: CSVSSSYNSPLHF.

Written as DNA, the CDR3 is TGTGCCAGTCAGGAGAAGGGGGCGTTCACTGAAGCTTTCTTT. Amino acids: CASQEKGAFTEAFF. The V gene is TRBV19, the J gene TRBJ1-1; 7 bases agree with TRBD1. This CDR3 has 14 amino acids. Trimming at V came to 8 bases and at J to 4 bases, leaving 10 bases not matched to a gene. Germline CDR1 LNHDA, CDR2 SQIVND (reference sequence).

CDR3 nucleotide sequence: TGTGCCAGCAGCTCAGCCGGGGGCAGAACTAATTCACCCCTCCACTTT. This encodes CASSSAGGRTNSPLHF. J is TRBJ1-6 and V is TRBV5-4; TRBD1 is a possible D gene (6 bases). The CDR3 is 16 amino acids. Germline assignment: CDR1 SGHNT and CDR2 YYREEE (reference sequence). V lost 3 bases to trimming and J lost 6 bases, with 16 bases between them.

J is TRBJ1-1 and V is TRBV27; D is unclear. Deletions cut 7 bases from V and 1 base from J, with 13 bases between. Germline CDR1 reads MNHEY; CDR2 reads SMNVEV (reference sequence). CDR3 length equals 14 residues. The CDR3 is CASTPRRENTEAFF. CDR3 bases: TGTGCCAGCACCCCTCGAAGGGAGAACACTGAAGCTTTCTTT.

The sample holds one count of this clone. J is TRBJ1-1 and V is TRBV14, with D perhaps TRBD1 (5 bases). Germline V gene sequence: CDR1 SGHDN, CDR2 FVKESK. This CDR3 comprises 15 residues. V was clipped by 1 base and J by 6 bases, with 15 bases between them. In nucleotides, the CDR3 is TGTGCCAGCAGCCAAGGTGGGCAGGGCCTGCCTGAAGCTTTCTTT. This gives the protein CASSQGGQGLPEAFF.

The V and J genes are TRBV10-3 and TRBJ2-7; no reliable D call. The V end was cut by 9 bases, the J end by 7 bases, with 16 bases between. The germline CDR1 and CDR2 sequences are ENHRY and SYGVKD. The CDR3 consists of 12 residues. CDR3 sequence (DNA): TGTGCCATTGCACCCGAAATGCGGGAGCAGTACTTC. Its protein is CAIAPEMREQYF.

This clone was recorded only once. The chain employs TRBV6-5 and TRBJ2-1; 7 positions agree with TRBD1. The V gene's germline CDR1 is MNHEY and CDR2 SVGAGI. J lost 4 bases, V lost 2 bases, and 2 bases had no gene match. The CDR3 runs to 14 residues. The CDR3 spells CASSYGTDYNEQFF. For the CDR3, the DNA is TGTGCCAGCAGTTACGGGACAGATTACAATGAGCAGTTCTTC.

This chain links TRBV5-1 with TRBJ1-2, with 7 bases matching TRBD1. V shed 3 bases, J shed 8 bases, and the junction held 10 bases outside the gene matches. The CDR3 sequence is 14 residues long. Germline assignment: CDR1 SGHRS and CDR2 YFSETQ. The CDR3 nucleotides read TGCGCCAGCAGCTCCTCGACAGGGAATCAAGGCTACACCTTC. Encoded protein: CASSSSTGNQGYTF.

The CDR3 DNA sequence: TGTGCCAGCAGTGAGGAAGCCGCGGGTCACACTGAAGCTTTCTTT. As protein: CASSEEAAGHTEAFF. The V call is TRBV2, the J call TRBJ1-1, with unresolved D. V was clipped by 3 bases and J by 3 bases, with 14 bases between them. In germline, CDR1 is SNHLY, CDR2 FYNNEI. The CDR3 is made up of 15 amino acids. Filled out from reference TRBV2 and TRBJ1-1, the complete variable domain reads EPEVTQTPSHQVTQMGQEVILRCVPISNHLYFYWYRQILGQKVEFLVSFYNNEISEKSEIFDDQFSVERPDGSNFTLKIRSTKLEDSAMYFCASSEEAAGHTEAFFGQGTRLTVV.

The CDR3 reads CSATSANEQFF. The CDR3 DNA is TGCAGTGCTACGTCGGCCAATGAGCAGTTCTTC. This rearrangement joins TRBV20-1 to TRBJ2-1, with D unclear. The CDR3 spans 11 residues. Per the germline V gene, CDR1 is DFQATT and CDR2 is SNEGSKA (reference sequence). Trimming took off 4 bases at V and 6 bases at J, with 7 bases between the two ends.

V gene TRBV27 combines with J gene TRBJ2-7, with D perhaps matching TRBD1 or TRBD2 (5 bases each). The V gene lost 10 bases and the J gene lost 0 bases, with 19 bases spanning the gap. CDR3 length: 15 amino acids. The germline V gene encodes CDR1 MNHEY and CDR2 SMNVEV (reference sequence). The CDR3 sequence: CATSIGESYSYEQYF. CDR3 in DNA: TGTGCCACCTCAATAGGGGAGTCTTACTCCTACGAGCAGTACTTC.

V gene TRBV11-2 combines with J gene TRBJ1-5, with TRBD1 matching over 7 bases. Trimming took 1 base from V and 2 from J; bases not matched to a gene: 2. The CDR3 consists of 15 residues. Germline V gene sequence: CDR1 SGHAT, CDR2 FQNNGV. The CDR3 reads CASSLGQGGNQPQHF. The CDR3 nucleotides are TGTGCCAGCAGCTTAGGGCAGGGGGGCAATCAGCCCCAGCATTTT.

This chain connects TRBV7-2 to TRBJ2-5; perhaps D is TRBD1 or TRBD2 (5 bases each). There are 13 residues in the CDR3. Germline V lookup: CDR1 SGHTA, CDR2 FQGNSA. The V gene lost 7 bases and the J gene lost 5 bases, with 14 bases spanning the gap. CDR3 nucleotides: TGTGCCAGCAAGGGGAGCTACTGGGAGACCCAGTACTTC. Translating gives CASKGSYWETQYF. Looking up the rest from reference TRBV7-2 and TRBJ2-5 gives the full variable domain: GAGVSQSPSNKVTEKGKDVELRCDPISGHTALYWYRQSLGQGLEFLIYFQGNSAPDKSGLPSDRFSAERTGGSVSTLTIQRTQQEDSAVYLCASKGSYWETQYFGPGTRLLVL.

This rearrangement joins TRBV28 to TRBJ2-7, with 7 positions matching TRBD2. CDR1 is MDHEN and CDR2 is SYDVKM in the germline V gene. V dropped 5 bases and J dropped 5; count of bases not matched to a gene: 9. The CDR3 length is 14 residues. The CDR3 loop is CASSPRGRSDEQYF. DNA of the CDR3: TGTGCCAGCAGTCCGCGGGGGAGAAGCGACGAGCAGTACTTC.

This clone was counted a few times. The rearrangement joins TRBV14 to TRBJ2-7; D possibly matches TRBD1 or TRBD2 (5 bases each). CDR3 length: 16 amino acids. With 0 bases removed from V and 2 bases from J, the gap between germline ends came to 14 bases. Germline CDR1 reads SGHDN; CDR2 reads FVKESK. The CDR3, as DNA: TGTGCCAGCAGCCAAGACCTCCGGGACGGTGCCTACGAGCAGTACTTC. It codes for CASSQDLRDGAYEQYF.

This sequence joins TRBV12-3 or TRBV12-4 and TRBJ1-3; unclear D gene. The V gene lost 6 bases and the J gene lost 1 base, with 7 bases spanning the gap. The length of the CDR3 is 13 residues. Here the CDR3 DNA reads TGTGCCAGCAGCTGGGTTTCTGGAAACACCATATATTTT. Translating it yields CASSWVSGNTIYF.

The rearrangement joins TRBV7-9 to TRBJ2-2; D possibly corresponds to TRBD2 (6 bases). Trimming cost V 8 bases and J 3 bases, with 13 bases left between them. The CDR3 sequence is 14 residues long. The germline CDR1 and CDR2 sequences are SEHNR and FQNEAQ (reference sequence). Written as DNA, the CDR3 is TGTGCCAGCGAACTCCGGGACTACACCGGGGAGCTGTTTTTT. Protein sequence: CASELRDYTGELFF.

The rearrangement links TRBV27 to TRBJ1-4, with a weak D call TRBD1 (5 bases). The V end was cut by 6 bases, the J end by 0 bases, with 14 bases between. The V gene's germline CDR1 is MNHEY and CDR2 SMNVEV (reference sequence). The CDR3 is 16 residues long. The CDR3 DNA sequence: TGTGCCAGCAGCCAAGACAGAGGAACAACTAATGAAAAACTGTTTTTT. It yields the protein CASSQDRGTTNEKLFF.

This chain joins TRBV14 and TRBJ2-3; no firm D call. The ends were cut back, 1 base at V and 2 bases at J, with 10 bases in the middle. CDR3 length: 15 residues. Germline V gene lookup returns CDR1 SGHDN and CDR2 FVKESK. The CDR3: CASSQVTSYTDTQYF. The CDR3 bases are TGTGCCAGCAGCCAAGTAACCAGCTACACAGATACGCAGTATTTT.